Shown below are 29 T cell receptor beta chains from a single sample sequenced in a study of technical replicates of blood from a few donors. TCRdb's copy holds only in-frame clones and misses some; the assay was immunoSEQ multiplex PCR. Of about 80,000 clones listed, 95% to 98% are singletons. Material for sequencing was T cells isolated from PBMCs. These receptors originate from a human donor in good health.

This chain links TRBV6-5 with TRBJ2-7, with unresolved D. The CDR3 extends over 13 amino acids. Germline V gives CDR1 MNHEY, CDR2 SVGAGI. Trimming shortened V by 3 bases and J by 5 bases, and 11 bases separated the two germline ends. CDR3 region: CASSYSSPHEQYF. The CDR3 DNA reads as TGTGCCAGCAGTTATTCCAGTCCACACGAGCAGTACTTC.

The V and J genes are TRBV6-5 and TRBJ2-3, with D perhaps TRBD1 (6 bases). This CDR3 is 14 amino acids long. With 4 bases removed from V and 10 bases from J, the gap between germline ends came to 18 bases. The germline CDR1 and CDR2 sequences are MNHEY and SVGAGI. CDR3 bases: TGTGCCAGCAGTTTGACTCCAGGGGATAGGCCGCAGTATTTT. Translating it yields CASSLTPGDRPQYF.

In nucleotides, the CDR3 is TGTGCCAGCAGCTTAGGCTTCCGGGAGGGTCAAGAGACCCAGTACTTC. Protein product: CASSLGFREGQETQYF. The V and J genes are TRBV11-3 and TRBJ2-5, with 8 bases matching TRBD2. CDR1 is SGHNT, CDR2 YENEEA, per germline. After removal of 1 base from V and 2 bases from J, the junction contained 6 bases not matched to a gene. The CDR3 covers 16 residues.

The CDR3 DNA is TGTGCCAGCAGGAAAACCGGGGACATGAACACTGAAGCTTTCTTT. Residues: CASRKTGDMNTEAFF. The rearrangement uses TRBV6-1 and TRBJ1-1; D might be TRBD1 (6 bases). The CDR3 has 15 amino acids. CDR1 and CDR2 (germline): MNHNS, SASEGT. V was shortened by 6 bases and J by 0 bases, with 14 bases between the two germline ends.

The genes are TRBV28 and TRBJ2-7; TRBD1 is a possible D gene (6 bases). From germline, CDR1 is MDHEN and CDR2 SYDVKM. This CDR3 has 16 residues. Trimming shortened V by 5 bases and J by 4 bases, and 21 bases separated the two germline ends. CDR3 DNA: TGTGCCAGCAGTCTACCAGCGACAGGCTTAGGATACGAGCAGTACTTC. Protein product: CASSLPATGLGYEQYF.

V is TRBV2 and J is TRBJ1-3; a possible D gene is TRBD1 (6 bases). Trimming left V 4 bases short and J 2 bases short, with 12 bases between. CDR1 and CDR2 (germline): SNHLY, FYNNEI. This CDR3 is 15 amino acids long. The CDR3 spells CASSVDRNAGNTIYF. In DNA form, the CDR3 reads TGTGCCAGCAGTGTAGACAGGAATGCTGGAAACACCATATATTTT.

The gene calls are TRBV11-3 and TRBJ2-2, with D maybe TRBD1 (5 bases). The germline gives CDR1 SGHNT, CDR2 YENEEA. Trimming stripped 5 bases from V and 4 bases from J, with 20 bases between. This CDR3 comprises 17 residues. CDR3 sequence: CASSPRVGSGVTGELFF. Written as DNA, the CDR3 is TGTGCCAGCAGCCCCAGGGTGGGCAGTGGGGTCACCGGGGAGCTGTTTTTT.

The V call is TRBV6-4, the J call TRBJ2-2, with 7 nucleotides matching TRBD2. This CDR3 spans 14 amino acids. V was pared by 7 bases and J by 3 bases, with 5 bases of the junction left unmatched. CDR1 MRHNA and CDR2 SNTAGT come from the germline V gene. This chain's CDR3 is CASMASGDTGELFF. In DNA, the CDR3 is TGTGCCAGCATGGCTAGCGGCGACACCGGGGAGCTGTTTTTT.

The chain employs TRBV25-1 and TRBJ1-2, with 7 bases aligning to TRBD1. Germline CDR1 reads MGHDK; CDR2 reads SYGVNS. Germline trimming cut 6 bases from V and 8 bases from J; bases unmatched to any gene: 6. There are 12 residues in the CDR3. For the CDR3, the DNA is TGTGCCAGCAGATTAGGGGGCGGAGGCTACACCTTC. It codes for CASRLGGGGYTF.

The chain has TRBV7-6 and TRBJ1-1; D is ambiguous. The germline V gene encodes CDR1 SGHVS and CDR2 FNYEAQ. Trimming pared 0 bases from V and 5 bases from J, leaving 10 bases between. CDR3 length: 14 residues. The CDR3, as DNA: TGTGCCAGCAGCTTAGCGCGTGAGAGGACTGAAGCTTTCTTT. Amino acid sequence: CASSLARERTEAFF.

This clone has a single count. The V call is TRBV29-1, the J call TRBJ2-3, with D tentatively TRBD2 (5 bases). Germline-derived CDR1 and CDR2 are SQVTM and ANQGSEA. The CDR3 consists of 17 residues. Trimming took 1 base from V and 0 from J, leaving 17 bases between them. DNA of the CDR3: TGCAGCGTTGAAGGCCCTAGACGGGGAACTAGCACAGATACGCAGTATTTT. Protein product: CSVEGPRRGTSTDTQYF.

V and J are TRBV4-3 and TRBJ2-3; the D is unclear. The CDR3 totals 15 residues. Germline V gives CDR1 LGHNA, CDR2 YSLEER. V shed 0 bases and J shed 0 bases, with 7 bases lying between them. The CDR3 spells CASSQDRSSTDTQYF. CDR3 in DNA: TGCGCCAGCAGCCAAGATAGGAGTAGCACAGATACGCAGTATTTT.

This chain links TRBV19 with TRBJ1-5; D is ambiguous. The CDR3 totals 12 residues. V lost 1 base to trimming and J lost 6 bases, with 4 bases between them. Germline lookup yields CDR1 LNHDA and CDR2 SQIVND (reference sequence). Written as DNA, the CDR3 is TGTGCCAGTAGTATAGCCGGTCAGCCCCAGCATTTT. Translation: CASSIAGQPQHF. The full variable domain, its missing parts supplied by reference TRBV19 and TRBJ1-5, is DGGITQSPKYLFRKEGQNVTLSCEQNLNHDAMYWYRQDPGQGLRLIYYSQIVNDFQKGDIAEGYSVSREKKESFPLTVTSAQKNPTAFYLCASSIAGQPQHFGDGTRLSIL.

The rearrangement links TRBV5-6 to TRBJ2-3; the D gene is possibly TRBD1 (5 bases). The ends were cut back, 0 bases at V and 1 base at J, with 9 bases in the middle. The germline V gene encodes CDR1 SGHDT and CDR2 YYEEEE. The CDR3 extends over 15 amino acids. The CDR3 DNA is TGTGCCAGCAGCTTGGAACAGGCCGGCACAGATACGCAGTATTTT. This gives the protein CASSLEQAGTDTQYF.

This sequence joins TRBV7-2 and TRBJ1-1; weak D call: TRBD1 (5 bases). Looked up from germline, CDR1 is SGHTA and CDR2 is FQGNSA. CDR3 length: 15 residues. Trimming removed 5 bases from V and 0 bases from J, with 13 bases in between. In DNA form, the CDR3 reads TGTGCCAGCAGCGTAGTAGGAGGGGTGAACACTGAAGCTTTCTTT. Amino acid sequence: CASSVVGGVNTEAFF. Full variable domain (remainder filled in from reference TRBV7-2 and TRBJ1-1): GAGVSQSPSNKVTEKGKDVELRCDPISGHTALYWYRQSLGQGLEFLIYFQGNSAPDKSGLPSDRFSAERTGGSVSTLTIQRTQQEDSAVYLCASSVVGGVNTEAFFGQGTRLTVV.

CDR3 protein: CASSPEVDTQYF. The CDR3 DNA sequence: TGTGCCAGTAGTCCGGAGGTGGATACGCAGTATTTT. The J gene is TRBJ2-3, the V gene TRBV19; D perhaps matches TRBD2 (5 bases). CDR3 length: 12 residues. In germline, CDR1 is LNHDA, CDR2 SQIVND (reference sequence). Trimming left V 5 bases short and J 6 bases short, with 9 bases between.

Concerning this clone: Other nucleotide sequences from this sample produce the same CDR3. The CDR3 sequence: CASSLAGGPNEQFF. In DNA form, the CDR3 reads TGTGCCAGCAGCCTAGCGGGAGGGCCCAATGAGCAGTTCTTC. V and J are TRBV25-1 and TRBJ2-1, with 12 positions matching TRBD2. Germline V gene data show CDR1 as MGHDK and CDR2 as SYGVNS. The CDR3 consists of 14 residues. V lost 6 bases to trimming and J lost 6 bases; unmatched junction nucleotides: 3.

The rearrangement joins TRBV11-3 to TRBJ1-1; 7 nucleotides line up with TRBD1. CDR1 is SGHNT and CDR2 is YENEEA in the germline V gene. V shed 4 bases and J 9 bases; nucleotides not matched to a gene: 2. The CDR3 is 11 residues long. DNA of the CDR3: TGTGCCAGCAGCTCGGGACAGCAAGCTTTCTTT. It specifies CASSSGQQAFF.

This chain joins TRBV28 and TRBJ2-5, with D possibly TRBD2 on 5 matching bases. The CDR3 is 15 amino acids. Trimming took 2 bases from V and 0 from J, leaving 10 bases between them. Germline V CDR1 and CDR2: MDHEN, SYDVKM. CDR3 residues: CASSLPPGYQETQYF. As DNA, the CDR3 is TGTGCCAGCAGTTTACCTCCGGGGTACCAAGAGACCCAGTACTTC.

The CDR3 region is CASNRARPYEQYF. CDR3 DNA: TGTGCCAGCAACAGGGCAAGACCCTACGAGCAGTACTTC. The chain recombines TRBV6-1 with TRBJ2-7; D perhaps matches TRBD1 (6 bases). V lost 7 bases and J 2 bases, leaving 12 bases between the germline ends. Per the germline V gene, CDR1 is MNHNS and CDR2 is SASEGT. The CDR3 sequence is 13 residues long.

The CDR3 loop reads CASSQVSGGTGGGREAFF. The CDR3 nucleotides read TGTGCCAGCAGCCAAGTATCTGGCGGGACCGGAGGCGGGAGGGAAGCTTTCTTT. The V call is TRBV14, the J call TRBJ1-1; possible D gene TRBD1, 5 bases. Germline V gene data show CDR1 as SGHDN and CDR2 as FVKESK. This CDR3 comprises 18 residues. The germline V and J ends were trimmed by 1 base and 8 bases, with 26 bases remaining between them.

The CDR3 reads CASRGQGRDTEAFF. The CDR3 nucleotides are TGTGCCAGCAGGGGACAGGGGCGAGACACTGAAGCTTTCTTT. This chain connects TRBV6-5 to TRBJ1-1; 10 bases line up with TRBD1. Unmatched junction bases numbered 4, after V lost 6 bases and J lost 3 bases. This CDR3 is built from 14 residues. CDR1 and CDR2 from the germline V gene are MNHEY and SVGAGI.

This clone was observed once. The CDR3 nucleotides read TGTGCCAGCAGCTTAACTAACAATGAGCAGTTCTTC. Protein product: CASSLTNNEQFF. This chain connects TRBV5-6 to TRBJ2-1; no reliable D call. The CDR3 spans 12 residues. The ends were cut back, 2 bases at V and 5 bases at J, with 5 bases in the middle. Germline values: CDR1 SGHDT, CDR2 YYEEEE.

This chain uses TRBV27 with TRBJ1-1, with a weak D call TRBD1 (5 bases). The germline V gene has CDR1 MNHEY and CDR2 SMNVEV (reference sequence). CDR3 length: 13 residues. With 4 bases removed from V and 11 bases from J, the gap between germline ends came to 17 bases. Here the CDR3 reads CASSSNQGLGAFF. CDR3 nucleotides: TGTGCCAGCAGTTCTAACCAGGGTTTGGGGGCTTTCTTT.

The genes are TRBV6-1 and TRBJ1-3; D gene ambiguous. The germline V gene encodes CDR1 MNHNS and CDR2 SASEGT. Trimming removed 6 bases at V and 4 bases at J, with 10 bases between. The CDR3 contains 13 residues. CDR3 loop: CASRALAGNTIYF. The DNA of the CDR3 is TGTGCCAGCAGGGCCCTCGCCGGAAACACCATATATTTT.

CDR3 residues: CASSALPGGRGSYEQYF. The CDR3 DNA is TGTGCCAGCAGTGCTTTACCTGGGGGCCGGGGTTCCTACGAGCAGTACTTC. The rearrangement joins TRBV28 to TRBJ2-7; D possibly corresponds to TRBD1 (6 bases). V lost 5 bases to trimming and J lost 1 base, with 21 bases between them. This CDR3 region has 17 residues. Germline values: CDR1 MDHEN, CDR2 SYDVKM.

The chain couples TRBV5-5 to TRBJ1-2; weak D call: TRBD1 (6 bases). Trimming shortened V by 0 bases and J by 1 base, and 10 bases separated the two germline ends. Germline assignment: CDR1 SGHKS and CDR2 YYEKEE (reference sequence). This CDR3 is 15 amino acids long. The CDR3 region is CASSLGTVLNYGYTF. The CDR3 DNA is TGTGCCAGCAGCTTGGGGACAGTGCTTAACTATGGCTACACCTTC.

The V and J genes are TRBV9 and TRBJ2-1, with D maybe TRBD1 (5 bases). The germline V gene has CDR1 SGDLS and CDR2 YYNGEE. The V and J ends lost 4 bases and 1 base respectively, with 18 bases between them. The CDR3 runs 17 residues. The CDR3 reads CASSPRQGMASYNEQFF. CDR3 nucleotides: TGTGCCAGCAGCCCCAGGCAGGGTATGGCATCCTACAATGAGCAGTTCTTC.

V and J are TRBV5-1 and TRBJ2-7, with D uncertain. Germline V CDR1 and CDR2: SGHRS, YFSETQ. This CDR3 has 13 residues. Trimming stripped 4 bases from V and 4 bases from J, with 12 bases between. CDR3 DNA sequence: TGCGCCAGCAGCATCGCACCTAGTTACGAGCAGTACTTC. Its translation is CASSIAPSYEQYF.